This is a list of T cell receptor beta chains from one sample in a study of beta chain features in type 1 diabetes. Sequenced by immunoSEQ multiplex PCR; TCRdb stores in-frame clones only, minus some. The data hold about 900,000 clones, with roughly 16% observed a single time. The sequencing input was naive CD4+ T cells from blood. Receptors were obtained from a woman younger than 35 in good health. Both conserved end residues are part of each CDR3. The D gene is left open where the match is weak. Only some rows state a clone size, as once, few, many or a class for expanded clones.

CDR3 protein | CDR3 DNA | D gene | J gene | clone size | V gene
CASSSPGGNGQPQHF | TGTGCCAGCAGTTCCCCCGGTGGGAATGGTCAGCCCCAGCATTTT | . | TRBJ1-5 | . | TRBV27
CASSLLQEYEQYF | TGTGCCAGCAGCTTACTTCAGGAGTACGAGCAGTACTTC | . | TRBJ2-7 | . | TRBV7-2
CASSETGSSQTQYF | TGTGCCAGCAGTGAGACAGGGTCCTCGCAGACCCAGTACTTC | TRBD1 | TRBJ2-5 | few | TRBV28
CATDTSSGANVLTF | TGTGCCACAGATACGAGCTCTGGGGCCAACGTCCTGACTTTC | . | TRBJ2-6 | few | TRBV28
CASSSRGSSYEQYF | TGTGCCAGCTCGTCGAGGGGCTCCTCCTACGAGCAGTACTTC | . | TRBJ2-7 | few | TRBV2
CASSPYGTGPDTQYF | TGTGCCAGCAGCCCGTATGGGACTGGCCCAGATACGCAGTATTTT | . | TRBJ2-3 | . | TRBV7-2
CASSLSWSETQYF | TGTGCCAGCAGCTTAAGTTGGTCGGAGACCCAGTACTTC | . | TRBJ2-5 | . | TRBV7-2
CASSSGLAGVAETQYF | TGCGCCAGCAGCTCTGGACTAGCGGGAGTGGCAGAGACCCAGTACTTC | TRBD2 | TRBJ2-5 | . | TRBV5-1
CASSLVRGLAGVRKTQYF | TGCGCCAGCAGCTTGGTGCGGGGACTAGCGGGAGTAAGGAAGACCCAGTACTTC | TRBD2 | TRBJ2-5 | few | TRBV5-1
CASSPRLAGGPYTQYF | TGTGCCAGCTCACCAAGGCTAGCGGGAGGGCCTTATACGCAGTATTTT | TRBD2 | TRBJ2-3 | few | TRBV18
CASGLGYGTGDYNEQFF | TGTGCTAGTGGTTTGGGTTACGGGACAGGGGACTACAATGAGCAGTTCTTC | TRBD1 | TRBJ2-1 | . | TRBV12-5
CSGRDSSYEQYF | TGCAGCGGAAGGGACAGCTCCTACGAGCAGTACTTC | TRBD1 | TRBJ2-7 | few | TRBV29-1
CASSSTGVETQYF | TGTGCCAGCAGCTCCACAGGGGTAGAGACCCAGTACTTC | TRBD1 | TRBJ2-5 | . | TRBV5-4
CASSAGGFSYNEQFF | TGTGCCAGCAGCGCTGGGGGGTTCTCCTACAATGAGCAGTTCTTC | . | TRBJ2-1 | few | TRBV9
CASSRQGASDTQYF | TGTGCCAGTAGTCGACAGGGGGCATCAGATACGCAGTATTTT | TRBD1 | TRBJ2-3 | few | TRBV19
CASGQGASTNEKLFF | TGCGCCAGCGGACAGGGGGCTTCAACTAATGAAAAACTGTTTTTT | TRBD1 | TRBJ1-4 | . | TRBV4-1
CASSQEYSNQPQHF | TGCGCCAGCAGCCAAGAATACAGTAATCAGCCCCAGCATTTT | . | TRBJ1-5 | few | TRBV4-3
CASSLGYGSREAFF | TGTGCCAGCAGTTTAGGATACGGCAGCCGTGAAGCTTTCTTT | . | TRBJ1-1 | few | TRBV27
CASSLGQNTDTQYF | TGTGCCAGCAGCTTGGGACAGAACACAGATACGCAGTATTTT | . | TRBJ2-3 | . | TRBV5-5
CASSLARGLNTEAFF | TGTGCCAGCAGCTTAGCGCGAGGACTGAACACTGAAGCTTTCTTT | . | TRBJ1-1 | few | TRBV7-9
CASSRGKDTEAFF | TGCGCCAGCAGTCGGGGGAAGGACACTGAAGCTTTCTTT | . | TRBJ1-1 | . | TRBV5-1
CASSLVGPRDEQYF | TGCGCCAGCAGCTTGGTTGGACCGAGAGACGAGCAGTACTTC | . | TRBJ2-7 | . | TRBV5-1
CASSLGTGANYGYTF | TGTGCCAGCAGTCTAGGCACGGGGGCGAACTATGGCTACACCTTC | . | TRBJ1-2 | . | TRBV6-1
CASSPRTSDYNEQFF | TGTGCCAGCTCACCAAGGACTAGTGACTACAATGAGCAGTTCTTC | TRBD2 | TRBJ2-1 | . | TRBV18
CSAEAVTEAFF | TGCAGTGCTGAAGCGGTAACGGAAGCTTTCTTT | . | TRBJ1-1 | few | TRBV20-1
CASSLAGREYTEAFF | TGTGCCAGCAGCTTAGCGGGGCGGGAGTACACTGAAGCTTTCTTT | . | TRBJ1-1 | . | TRBV7-2
CASSPGRVRGYTF | TGTGCCAGCAGTCCTGGACGGGTACGGGGCTACACCTTC | . | TRBJ1-2 | . | TRBV28
CASSPGGLASNEQFF | TGTGCCAGCTCACCTGGGGGACTAGCGAGCAATGAGCAGTTCTTC | TRBD2 | TRBJ2-1 | . | TRBV18
CASSEEAGAGIEQFF | TGTGCCAGCAGTGAAGAGGCGGGAGCCGGTATAGAGCAGTTCTTC | TRBD2 | TRBJ2-1 | . | TRBV2
CASSPNYNEQFF | TGTGCCAGCAGCCCAAACTACAATGAGCAGTTCTTC | . | TRBJ2-1 | few | TRBV28
CASSPGGGEKLFF | TGTGCCAGCAGCCCAGGGGGTGGTGAAAAACTGTTTTTT | TRBD1 | TRBJ1-4 | . | TRBV28
CASNGQGANEQYF | TGTGCCAGCAACGGACAGGGCGCTAACGAGCAGTACTTC | TRBD1 | TRBJ2-7 | . | TRBV6-5
CASSPGLRGPYGYTF | TGCGCCAGCAGCCCAGGTCTCAGGGGGCCCTATGGCTACACCTTC | TRBD1 | TRBJ1-2 | . | TRBV4-1
CASSSQLRGTQYF | TGTGCCAGCAGTTCTCAGCTTCGGGGGACCCAGTACTTC | . | TRBJ2-5 | . | TRBV28
CATSRAGSGTDTQYF | TGTGCCACCAGCAGAGCAGGGTCTGGCACAGATACGCAGTATTTT | . | TRBJ2-3 | . | TRBV15
CASSLARRQGTQNTEAFF | TGTGCCAGCAGCTTAGCGCGTCGCCAGGGCACACAGAACACTGAAGCTTTCTTT | . | TRBJ1-1 | . | TRBV7-9
CASSIDSRGRAYNEQFF | TGTGCCAGTAGTATAGATTCTCGCGGGAGGGCCTACAATGAGCAGTTCTTC | TRBD2 | TRBJ2-1 | . | TRBV19
CASSPSRGLTYNEQFF | TGTGCCAGCAGCCCCTCGCGGGGACTCACTTACAATGAGCAGTTCTTC | . | TRBJ2-1 | few | TRBV9
CASSLSAGVKTQYF | TGTGCCAGCAGTCTCTCTGCGGGGGTTAAGACCCAGTACTTC | TRBD2 | TRBJ2-5 | few | TRBV7-3
CASSLNRDTEAFF | TGTGCCAGCAGCTTAAACAGGGACACTGAAGCTTTCTTT | . | TRBJ1-1 | few | TRBV7-2
CASSLEPGLAYEQYF | TGTGCCAGCAGCTTAGAACCGGGACTCGCCTACGAGCAGTACTTC | . | TRBJ2-7 | . | TRBV7-2
CASSDTYVDTQYF | TGTGCCAGCAGTGATACCTACGTCGATACGCAGTATTTT | . | TRBJ2-3 | . | TRBV25-1
CASSLNSGRATDTQYF | TGTGCCAGCAGCTTAAATAGCGGGAGGGCGACAGATACGCAGTATTTT | TRBD2 | TRBJ2-3 | few | TRBV7-9
CSASEQFF | TGCAGTGCTAGCGAGCAGTTCTTC | . | TRBJ2-1 | few | TRBV20-1
CASSLVGASGTGYNEQFF | TGTGCCAGCAGCTTAGTAGGGGCTAGCGGGACGGGGTACAATGAGCAGTTCTTC | TRBD2 | TRBJ2-1 | few | TRBV7-8
CASSYFGVNTGELFF | TGTGCCAGCAGTTATTTTGGGGTCAACACCGGGGAGCTGTTTTTT | . | TRBJ2-2 | . | TRBV6-6
CASNQLAEETQYF | TGTGCCAGCAACCAACTAGCGGAAGAGACCCAGTACTTC | TRBD2 | TRBJ2-5 | . | TRBV6-6
CASSISGEEQFF | TGTGCCAGTAGTATATCGGGGGAGGAGCAGTTCTTC | . | TRBJ2-1 | few | TRBV19
CASSVASGGYEQYF | TGTGCCAGCAGCGTAGCTAGCGGGGGCTACGAGCAGTACTTC | TRBD2 | TRBJ2-7 | . | TRBV9
CASSHPRTGGRGYTF | TGTGCCAGCAGCCACCCAAGGACAGGGGGCCGGGGCTACACCTTC | TRBD1 | TRBJ1-2 | few | TRBV7-9
CASSQSGELFF | TGTGCCAGCAGCCAGTCCGGGGAGCTGTTTTTT | . | TRBJ2-2 | . | TRBV5-6
CASSMTSGSPNEQFF | TGTGCCAGCAGCATGACTAGCGGAAGTCCAAATGAGCAGTTCTTC | TRBD2 | TRBJ2-1 | few | TRBV7-9
CASSTRDRGLGEAFF | TGTGCCAGCAGCACCCGGGACAGGGGGCTAGGTGAAGCTTTCTTT | TRBD1 | TRBJ1-1 | few | TRBV7-6
CASSLNRVRTDTQYF | TGTGCCAGCAGCTTAAACAGGGTCAGAACAGATACGCAGTATTTT | . | TRBJ2-3 | . | TRBV7-2
CASSQTGGRKNIQYF | TGTGCCAGCAGCCAAACTGGGGGTCGCAAAAACATTCAGTACTTC | . | TRBJ2-4 | few | TRBV11-2
CASSFSSSRLINEQFF | TGTGCCAGCAGCTTTTCTTCCTCTAGGCTGATCAATGAGCAGTTCTTC | . | TRBJ2-1 | . | TRBV7-3
CSVEVPLAGGYNEQFF | TGCAGCGTTGAAGTCCCACTAGCGGGAGGGTACAATGAGCAGTTCTTC | TRBD2 | TRBJ2-1 | . | TRBV29-1
CASSHPQGTGRYEQYF | TGTGCCAGCAGCCACCCCCAGGGGACGGGACGTTACGAGCAGTACTTC | . | TRBJ2-7 | . | TRBV14
CASTGLRSYEQYF | TGTGCCAGCACGGGACTGCGCTCCTACGAGCAGTACTTC | . | TRBJ2-7 | many | TRBV21-1
CASRPAGQGDTGELFF | TGTGCCAGCAGGCCCGCGGGGCAGGGGGACACCGGGGAGCTGTTTTTT | . | TRBJ2-2 | . | TRBV14